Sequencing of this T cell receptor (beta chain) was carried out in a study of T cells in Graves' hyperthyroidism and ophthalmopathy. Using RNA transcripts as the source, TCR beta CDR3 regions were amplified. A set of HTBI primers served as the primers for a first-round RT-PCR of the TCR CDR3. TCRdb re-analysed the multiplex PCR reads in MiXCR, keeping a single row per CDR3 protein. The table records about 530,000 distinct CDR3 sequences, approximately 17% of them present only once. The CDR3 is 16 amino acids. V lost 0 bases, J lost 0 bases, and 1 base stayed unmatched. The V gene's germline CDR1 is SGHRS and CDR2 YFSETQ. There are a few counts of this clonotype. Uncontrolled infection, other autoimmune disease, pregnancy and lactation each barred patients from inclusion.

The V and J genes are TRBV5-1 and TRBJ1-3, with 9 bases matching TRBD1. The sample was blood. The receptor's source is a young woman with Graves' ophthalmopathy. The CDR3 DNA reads TGCGCCAGCAGCTTGGGGACAGGGGCCTCTGGAAACACCATATATTTT. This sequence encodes CASSLGTGASGNTIYF.